Described below is a single T cell receptor (beta chain) sequence and its context. Produced via immunoSEQ multiplex PCR; TCRdb's table is partial and in-frame only. The sample comprises about 18,000 clones, 60% to 70% of which are singletons, and roughly a fifth rests with the top ten. The data stem from a study of OX40 agonist ivuxolimab in advanced cancers. Across the study: Past anti-PD-1, anti-PD-L1 or anti-CTLA-4 therapy was accepted, and approximately 37% had received some.

This CDR3 is 15 amino acids long. The trim removed 2 bases at V and 4 bases at J, leaving 7 bases unmatched. Per the germline V gene, CDR1 is MNHEY and CDR2 is SVGAGI. The investigators sampled blood at baseline, at cycle 4 day 1, and at cycle 7 day 1. The receptor was derived from an adult with an advanced solid tumor such as melanoma, head and neck, liver or kidney cancer. The V call is TRBV6-5, the J call TRBJ2-5; TRBD1 matches 7 bases. The starting material was CD4+ or CD8+ T cells sorted from blood, obtained in a trial of the OX40 agonist ivuxolimab. CDR3 sequence (DNA): TGTGCCAGCAGTTACCTGAACAGGGGTGGAGAGACCCAGTACTTC. Amino acids: CASSYLNRGGETQYF.